A selection of T cell receptor beta chains follows, all from one sample in a study of Graves' ophthalmopathy and Graves' hyperthyroidism. TCRdb re-called the multiplex PCR reads with MiXCR, one entry per CDR3 protein. The data contain some 350,000 distinct CDR3 sequences, about 17% of them singletons. The sequenced sample consisted of peripheral blood. The source of these receptors is an adult woman with stable Graves' hyperthyroidism. Both conserved end residues are part of each CDR3. The D gene is left open where the match is weak. A row's size may be missing; if present it is once, few, many or a size class.

length,size,J,D,V,CDR3,DNA
15,.,TRBJ2-2,.,TRBV6-1,CASSATYGWAGELFF,TGTGCCAGCAGTGCGACATACGGGTGGGCCGGGGAGCTGTTTTTT
19,many,TRBJ1-1,.,TRBV4-2,CASSHAIGEGDGANNEAFF,TGTGCCAGCAGCCACGCCATTGGCGAGGGAGACGGGGCGAACAATGAAGCTTTCTTT
14,many,TRBJ2-7,.,TRBV19,CASSIEGGSYEQYF,TGTGCCAGTAGTATAGAAGGCGGCTCCTACGAGCAGTACTTC
16,many,TRBJ2-5,.,TRBV24-1,CATSARPSGSVETQYF,TGTGCCACCAGCGCCAGGCCCAGTGGGTCGGTAGAGACCCAGTACTTC
14,many,TRBJ1-2,.,TRBV12-3/TRBV12-4,CASSLRTLYAGYTF,TGTGCCAGCAGTTTAAGGACGCTATATGCAGGCTACACCTTC
17,many,TRBJ1-2,TRBD1,TRBV7-2,CASSPKPGQGKEGGYTF,TGTGCCAGCAGCCCCAAACCTGGACAGGGGAAGGAAGGTGGCTACACCTTC
13,many,TRBJ1-5,.,TRBV27,CASGGMGNQPQHF,TGTGCCAGCGGGGGTATGGGCAATCAGCCCCAGCATTTT
15,many,TRBJ1-2,TRBD1,TRBV6-1,CASSEVSKGQYGYTF,TGTGCCAGCAGTGAAGTTAGTAAGGGACAGTATGGCTACACCTTC
13,many,TRBJ1-5,.,TRBV29-1,CSVVQGGNQPQHF,TGCAGCGTTGTACAGGGTGGCAATCAGCCCCAGCATTTT
13,many,TRBJ1-3,TRBD1,TRBV28,CASSPQGANTIYF,TGTGCCAGCAGTCCCCAGGGGGCGAACACCATATATTTT
12,many,TRBJ2-7,.,TRBV28,CASSQSNYEQYF,TGTGCCAGCAGTCAGAGTAACTACGAGCAGTACTTC
16,few,TRBJ1-2,.,TRBV11-2,CASSLRDPGRGYGYTF,TGTGCCAGCAGCTTAAGGGACCCCGGTCGGGGCTATGGCTACACCTTC
16,many,TRBJ2-2,TRBD2,TRBV20-1,CSARDLSGRNTGELFF,TGCAGTGCTAGAGATCTGAGCGGGAGAAACACCGGGGAGCTGTTTTTT
14,many,TRBJ2-5,TRBD1,TRBV2,CASSVGTGQETQYF,TGTGCCAGCAGTGTGGGGACAGGCCAAGAGACCCAGTACTTC
14,many,TRBJ2-2,.,TRBV2,CASRVGIGTGELFF,TGTGCCAGCAGAGTGGGTATTGGTACCGGGGAGCTGTTTTTT
14,many,TRBJ1-3,.,TRBV5-4,CASSSKTDGNTIYF,TGTGCCAGCAGCTCGAAGACAGACGGAAACACCATATATTTT
12,.,TRBJ2-5,.,TRBV27,CASRTRGETQYF,TGTGCCAGCAGGACACGGGGGGAGACCCAGTACTTC
12,many,TRBJ2-7,.,TRBV20-1,CSARADPHEQYF,TGCAGTGCTAGAGCGGATCCCCACGAGCAGTACTTC
13,many,TRBJ1-5,.,TRBV6-5,CASSWTVNQPQHF,TGTGCCAGCAGTTGGACAGTCAATCAGCCCCAGCATTTT
13,many,TRBJ2-7,TRBD1,TRBV29-1,CSVLDDRAYEQYF,TGCAGCGTTTTAGACGACAGGGCCTACGAGCAGTACTTC
14,.,TRBJ2-7,.,TRBV3-1,CASSQEKGSYEQYF,TGTGCCAGCAGCCAAGAAAAGGGCTCCTACGAGCAGTACTTC
13,many,TRBJ2-7,.,TRBV20-1,CSAMGRNGYEQYF,TGCAGTGCTATGGGGAGGAATGGGTACGAGCAGTACTTC
12,many,TRBJ2-5,.,TRBV28,CASRVGLETQYF,TGTGCCAGCCGAGTCGGACTGGAGACCCAGTACTTC
14,.,TRBJ1-1,TRBD1,TRBV27,CASSSQGPNTEAFF,TGTGCCAGCAGTTCACAGGGGCCGAACACTGAAGCTTTCTTT
15,many,TRBJ2-7,TRBD2,TRBV28,CASSFPTSGTYEQYF,TGTGCCAGCAGTTTTCCGACTAGCGGGACCTACGAGCAGTACTTC
15,many,TRBJ2-7,TRBD2,TRBV5-1,CASSASGRAPYEQYF,TGCGCCAGCAGCGCTAGCGGGAGGGCCCCCTACGAGCAGTACTTC
15,many,TRBJ2-7,.,TRBV13,CASSCRGEQGYEQYF,TGTGCCAGCAGCTGCAGGGGCGAACAGGGCTACGAGCAGTACTTC
12,many,TRBJ1-5,.,TRBV27,CASSFWNQPQHF,TGTGCCAGCAGTTTTTGGAATCAGCCCCAGCATTTT
14,many,TRBJ2-7,TRBD2,TRBV20-1,CSAGTSGRAYEQYF,TGCAGTGCTGGAACTAGCGGGAGGGCATACGAGCAGTACTTC
13,.,TRBJ1-1,.,TRBV29-1,CSVGLNRNTEAFF,TGCAGCGTTGGTCTAAACAGGAACACTGAAGCTTTCTTT
15,.,TRBJ1-2,.,TRBV6-5,CASSYSLASHYGYTF,TGTGCCAGCAGTTACTCTCTGGCCAGCCACTATGGCTACACCTTC
14,many,TRBJ1-2,.,TRBV4-1,CASSQSPTEYGYTF,TGCGCCAGCAGCCAATCCCCGACGGAGTATGGCTACACCTTC
14,few,TRBJ2-2,TRBD2,TRBV11-2,CASSSGGYTGELFF,TGTGCCAGCAGCTCGGGAGGGTACACCGGGGAGCTGTTTTTT
13,many,TRBJ1-1,.,TRBV29-1,CSVFKGSGTEAFF,TGCAGCGTTTTTAAGGGGAGTGGGACTGAAGCTTTCTTT
16,few,TRBJ2-5,.,TRBV5-1,CASSPLAQGEGETQYF,TGCGCCAGCAGCCCTTTGGCACAGGGGGAGGGAGAGACCCAGTACTTC
14,many,TRBJ2-7,.,TRBV7-2,CASSFDSGHYEQYF,TGTGCCAGCAGCTTTGACAGTGGGCACTACGAGCAGTACTTC
14,many,TRBJ1-2,.,TRBV7-3,CASSLMGGDGGYTF,TGTGCCAGCAGCTTAATGGGAGGGGATGGCGGCTACACCTTC
12,.,TRBJ1-2,.,TRBV20-1,CSLQGPNYGYTF,TGCAGTCTACAGGGTCCCAACTATGGCTACACCTTC
21,.,TRBJ2-4,.,TRBV6-2/TRBV6-3,CASSLRDPRRGIVRTKNIQYF,TGTGCCAGCAGCCTCCGGGACCCACGGCGAGGCATCGTTAGAACCAAAAACATTCAGTACTTC
14,many,TRBJ1-1,.,TRBV29-1,CSVLLGGSDTEAFF,TGCAGCGTTTTGCTTGGGGGGAGCGACACTGAAGCTTTCTTT
14,many,TRBJ2-2,TRBD1,TRBV6-5,CASSSGQSTGELFF,TGTGCCAGCAGTTCGGGACAGAGCACCGGGGAGCTGTTTTTT
14,many,TRBJ2-2,.,TRBV3-1,CASSPPLVTGELFF,TGTGCCAGCAGCCCCCCTTTGGTTACCGGGGAGCTGTTTTTT
11,many,TRBJ2-5,.,TRBV3-1,CASSQHGTQYF,TGTGCCAGCAGCCAGCATGGGACCCAGTACTTC
15,many,TRBJ2-7,.,TRBV6-1,CASSAVRAKTYEQYF,TGTGCCAGCAGTGCGGTCCGAGCCAAGACCTACGAGCAGTACTTC
15,many,TRBJ1-3,.,TRBV9,CASSTGQSSGNTIYF,TGTGCCAGCAGCACCGGACAGAGCTCTGGAAACACCATATATTTT
14,.,TRBJ2-7,TRBD1,TRBV9,CASSPRTGVNEQYF,TGTGCCAGCAGCCCCCGGACAGGGGTAAACGAGCAGTACTTC
15,many,TRBJ1-3,TRBD1,TRBV7-9,CASSYRGGSGNTIYF,TGTGCCAGCAGCTACAGGGGAGGCTCTGGAAACACCATATATTTT
15,many,TRBJ2-3,TRBD2,TRBV10-3,CATVLGGSLIDTQYF,TGTGCCACCGTACTTGGCGGGAGCCTCATAGATACGCAGTATTTT
16,many,TRBJ2-7,.,TRBV6-2/TRBV6-3,CASSYLTAPAGYEQYF,TGTGCCAGCAGTTACCTGACGGCCCCTGCGGGCTACGAGCAGTACTTC
17,few,TRBJ1-1,TRBD1,TRBV27,CASSPIPTGVSNTEAFF,TGTGCCAGCAGCCCCATCCCGACAGGGGTATCGAACACTGAAGCTTTCTTT
13,many,TRBJ1-2,.,TRBV10-1,CASSPGPTYGYTF,TGCGCCAGCAGTCCGGGACCGACCTATGGCTACACCTTC
20,.,TRBJ2-2,TRBD1,TRBV15,CATSRDSSPGQGTGTGELFF,TGTGCCACCAGCAGAGATTCTAGCCCGGGACAGGGAACGGGCACCGGGGAGCTGTTTTTT
13,many,TRBJ1-1,.,TRBV11-2,CASSFAFEAVAFF,TGTGCCAGCAGCTTTGCATTCGAGGCCGTAGCTTTCTTT
15,.,TRBJ2-7,.,TRBV24-1,CATSDGAGGTYEQYF,TGTGCCACCAGTGATGGGGCCGGGGGTACCTACGAGCAGTACTTC